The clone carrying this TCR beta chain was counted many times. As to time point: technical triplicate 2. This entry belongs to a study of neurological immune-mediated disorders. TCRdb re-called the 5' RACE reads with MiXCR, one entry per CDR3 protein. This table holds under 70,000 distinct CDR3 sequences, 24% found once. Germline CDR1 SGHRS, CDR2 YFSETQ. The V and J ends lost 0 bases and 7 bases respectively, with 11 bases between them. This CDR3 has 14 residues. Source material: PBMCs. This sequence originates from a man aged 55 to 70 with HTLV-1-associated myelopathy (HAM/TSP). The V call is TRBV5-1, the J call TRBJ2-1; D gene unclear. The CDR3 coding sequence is TGCGCCAGCAGCTTGGATGGGTTGGTGAATGAGCAGTTCTTC. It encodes CASSLDGLVNEQFF. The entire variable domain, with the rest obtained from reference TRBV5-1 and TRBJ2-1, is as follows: KAGVTQTPRYLIKTRGQQVTLSCSPISGHRSVSWYQQTPGQGLQFLFEYFSETQRNKGNFPGRFSGRQFSNSRSEMNVSTLELGDSALYLCASSLDGLVNEQFFGPGTRLTVL.